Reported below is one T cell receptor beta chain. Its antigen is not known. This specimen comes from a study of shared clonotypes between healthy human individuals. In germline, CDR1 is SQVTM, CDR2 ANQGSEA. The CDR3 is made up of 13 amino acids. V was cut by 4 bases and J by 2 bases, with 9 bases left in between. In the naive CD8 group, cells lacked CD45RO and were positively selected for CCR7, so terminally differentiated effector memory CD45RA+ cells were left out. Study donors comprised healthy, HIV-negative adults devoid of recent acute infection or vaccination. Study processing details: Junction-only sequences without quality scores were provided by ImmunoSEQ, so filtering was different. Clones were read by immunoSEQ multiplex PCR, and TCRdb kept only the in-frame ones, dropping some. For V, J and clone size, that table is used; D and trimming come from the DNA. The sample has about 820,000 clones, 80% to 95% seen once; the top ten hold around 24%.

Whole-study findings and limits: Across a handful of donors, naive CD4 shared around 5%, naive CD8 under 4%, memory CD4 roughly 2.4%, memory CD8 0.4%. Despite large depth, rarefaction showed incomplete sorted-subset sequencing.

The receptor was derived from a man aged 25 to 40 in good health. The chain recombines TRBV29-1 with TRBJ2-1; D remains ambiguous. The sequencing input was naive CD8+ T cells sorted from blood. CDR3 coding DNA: TGCAGCGTTGTATCGGAGACCTACAATGAGCAGTTCTTC. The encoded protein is CSVVSETYNEQFF.